This T cell receptor beta chain was observed in a study of blood T cell repertoires in COVID-19. On the study more broadly: COVID-19 samples collected from the United States, Italy and Spain covered acute and convalescent phases.

V gave up 1 base and J gave up 14 bases, with 13 bases separating them. Germline-derived CDR1 and CDR2 are MNHNS and SASEGT. The CDR3 totals 12 residues. Authors' methods: Amplification with reference gene primers provided the estimates of nucleated cell counts. Assay: immunoSEQ multiplex PCR; the TCRdb copy retains only in-frame clones and omits some. V and J calls and clone size are given by that table; D and trimming were obtained from the DNA. Found here are 55,000 to 80,000 clones, 65% to 80% of them singletons; the top ten hold approximately 5.6%. The sample comprised peripheral blood. V is TRBV6-1 and J is TRBJ2-3; tentative D call: TRBD2 (5 bases). The TCR comes from a human donor in a cohort sampled during active COVID-19. This CDR3 reads CASSEVGNKGYF. CDR3 coding DNA: TGTGCCAGCAGTGAAGTCGGGAATAAGGGGTATTTT.